A selection of T cell receptor beta chains follows, all from one sample in a study of blood T cell repertoires in COVID-19. Sequenced by immunoSEQ multiplex PCR; TCRdb stores in-frame clones only, minus some. This sample has 250,000 or so clones, with 70% to 90% found just once. Sequenced sample: PBMCs or T cells enriched from blood (not recorded which). The receptors stem from a man aged 45-60 years who had been exposed to COVID-19. CDR3s leave out the opening cysteine and the closing phenylalanine or tryptophan.

v_gene,CDR3aa
TRBV21-1,ASSGRSLQGYEQY
TRBV27,ASSFVAGWSYEQY
TRBV11-2,ASREGASSGANVLT
TRBV5-6,ASSLQNTPNEKLF
TRBV19,ASSIDLSTGRGTQY
TRBV12-3/TRBV12-4,ASSPRGLEPQH
TRBV5-1,ASSFLTDQETQY
TRBV28,ASSGRDRGAFYNSPLH
TRBV7-8,ASSLFSQGSGYGYT
TRBV2,ASNFAGQETQY
TRBV12-2,ASRLAQRDRGLEIDTQY
TRBV7-2,ASSSGYPRGFNSPLH
TRBV20-1,SASFGQGARQPQH
TRBV5-5,ASSLDSGGTDTQY
TRBV2,ASSGEREQPQH
TRBV27,ASSGTGLGGYGYT
TRBV5-1,ASSLALGTNLGNTIY
TRBV27,ASRRVIRGNSPLH
TRBV12-3/TRBV12-4,ASSFGDRVEQY
TRBV28,ASTQTGHYGYT
TRBV19,ASSIPNQPQH
TRBV12-3/TRBV12-4,ASSRSFYGYT